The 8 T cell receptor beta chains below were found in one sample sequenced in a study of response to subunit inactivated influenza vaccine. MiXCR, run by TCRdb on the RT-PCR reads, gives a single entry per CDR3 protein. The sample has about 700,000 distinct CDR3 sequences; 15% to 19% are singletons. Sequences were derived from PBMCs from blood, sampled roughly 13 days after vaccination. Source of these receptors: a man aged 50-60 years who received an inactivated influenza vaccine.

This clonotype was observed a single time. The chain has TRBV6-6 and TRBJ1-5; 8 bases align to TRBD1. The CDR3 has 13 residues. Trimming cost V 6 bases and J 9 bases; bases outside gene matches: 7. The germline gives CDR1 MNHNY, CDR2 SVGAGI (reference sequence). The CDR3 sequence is CASRNGQGRPQHF. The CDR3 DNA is TGTGCCAGCAGGAACGGACAGGGACGGCCCCAGCATTTT.

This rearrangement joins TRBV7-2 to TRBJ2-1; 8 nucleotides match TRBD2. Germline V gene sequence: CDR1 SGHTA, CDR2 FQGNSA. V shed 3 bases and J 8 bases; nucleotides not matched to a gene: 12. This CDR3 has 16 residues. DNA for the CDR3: TGTGCCAGCAGCTTTTTTAGCGGGGCGGGCGTCGATGAGCAGTTCTTC. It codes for CASSFFSGAGVDEQFF.

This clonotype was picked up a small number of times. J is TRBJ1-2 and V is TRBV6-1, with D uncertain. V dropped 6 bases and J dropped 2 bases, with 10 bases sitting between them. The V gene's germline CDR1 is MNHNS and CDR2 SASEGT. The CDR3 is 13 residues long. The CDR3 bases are TGTGCCAGCAGCCCGTCGCGGAACTATGGCTACACCTTC. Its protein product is CASSPSRNYGYTF.

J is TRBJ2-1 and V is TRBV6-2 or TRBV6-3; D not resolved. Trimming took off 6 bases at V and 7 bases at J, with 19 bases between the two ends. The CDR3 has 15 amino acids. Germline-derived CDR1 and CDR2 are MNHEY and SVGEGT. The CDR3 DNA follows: TGTGCCAGCAGCCTGTCCCTGGGATTGGTGAATGAGCAGTTCTTC. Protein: CASSLSLGLVNEQFF.

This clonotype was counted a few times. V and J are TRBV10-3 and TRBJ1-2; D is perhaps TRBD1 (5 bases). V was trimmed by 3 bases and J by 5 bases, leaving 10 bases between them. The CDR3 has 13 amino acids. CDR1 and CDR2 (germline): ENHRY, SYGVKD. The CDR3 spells CAISDTGPYGYTF. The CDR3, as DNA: TGTGCCATCAGTGACACGGGGCCATATGGCTACACCTTC.

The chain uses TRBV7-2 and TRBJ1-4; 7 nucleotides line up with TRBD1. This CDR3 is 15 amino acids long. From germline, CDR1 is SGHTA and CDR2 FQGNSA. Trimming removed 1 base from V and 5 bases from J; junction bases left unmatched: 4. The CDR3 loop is CASSLDRGWNEKLFF. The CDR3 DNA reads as TGTGCCAGCAGCTTAGACAGGGGATGGAATGAAAAACTGTTTTTT.

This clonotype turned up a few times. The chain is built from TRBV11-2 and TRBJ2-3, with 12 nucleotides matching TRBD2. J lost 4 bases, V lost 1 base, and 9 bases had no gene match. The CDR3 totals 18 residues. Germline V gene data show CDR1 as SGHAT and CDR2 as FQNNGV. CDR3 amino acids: CASSLGLLAGGSADTQYF. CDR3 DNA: TGTGCCAGCAGCTTAGGTCTGCTAGCGGGGGGGTCCGCAGATACGCAGTATTTT.

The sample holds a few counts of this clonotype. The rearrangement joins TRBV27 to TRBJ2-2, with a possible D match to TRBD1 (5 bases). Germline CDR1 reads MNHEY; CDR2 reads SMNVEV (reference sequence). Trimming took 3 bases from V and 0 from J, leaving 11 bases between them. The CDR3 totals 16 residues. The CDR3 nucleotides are TGTGCCAGCAGTTTCGACAGATTCGCGAACACCGGGGAGCTGTTTTTT. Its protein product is CASSFDRFANTGELFF.